The 24 T cell receptor beta chains below all came from one sample that was sequenced in a study of T cell responses to AZD1222 COVID-19 vaccine. Sequencing was performed with immunoSEQ multiplex PCR; in TCRdb, only in-frame clones are kept and a portion is missing. This sample yields approximately 100,000 clones, of which over 75% are seen a single time; 18% belongs to the top ten. The source was peripheral blood, collected on day 0 of AZD1222 vaccination. These TCRs come from an adult in good health.

This chain links TRBV7-9 with TRBJ1-6; D remains ambiguous. V gave up 7 bases and J gave up 6 bases, with 13 bases separating them. CDR3 length equals 14 residues. CDR1 is SEHNR and CDR2 is FQNEAQ in the germline V gene (reference sequence). This CDR3 is CASKPWESNSPLHF. Written as DNA, the CDR3 is TGTGCCAGCAAACCATGGGAGAGTAATTCACCCCTCCACTTT.

The V gene is TRBV21-1, the J gene TRBJ2-7; the table's TRBD1 call for D was not verified on the DNA. TRBV21-1 is reported as a pseudogene. This CDR3 contains 16 residues. DNA for the CDR3: TGTGCCAGCAGCAAAGTGCCAATCACAGTCATCTACGAGCAGTACTTC. Its translation: CASSKVPITVIYEQYF.

The chain recombines TRBV9 with TRBJ2-7; 7 positions agree with TRBD2. The CDR3 runs to 15 residues. Losses at the gene ends were 4 bases for V and 2 bases for J; bases not matched to a gene: 9. Germline V CDR1 and CDR2: SGDLS, YYNGEE. Here the CDR3 reads CASSTRGEATYEQYF. The DNA for the CDR3 is TGTGCCAGCAGCACCCGGGGGGAGGCAACCTACGAGCAGTACTTC.

The rearrangement links TRBV27 to TRBJ1-1, with D unresolved. The germline CDR1 and CDR2 sequences are MNHEY and SMNVEV (reference sequence). The CDR3 is 13 residues long. V shed 5 bases and J shed 0 bases, with 7 bases lying between them. CDR3 loop: CASSNLMNTEAFF. For the CDR3, the DNA is TGTGCCAGCAGTAACCTTATGAACACTGAAGCTTTCTTT.

V is TRBV9 and J is TRBJ1-1; no clear D. V was pared by 2 bases and J by 1 base, with 3 bases between. CDR1 is SGDLS and CDR2 is YYNGEE in the germline V gene. This CDR3 has 12 amino acids. The CDR3 spells CASSVANTEAFF. In DNA, the CDR3 is TGTGCCAGCAGCGTTGCGAACACTGAAGCTTTCTTT.

This chain connects TRBV11-3 to TRBJ2-1; D unresolved. The CDR3 loop spans 13 amino acids. The germline gives CDR1 SGHNT, CDR2 YENEEA. Trimming took 2 bases from V and 5 from J, leaving 7 bases between them. This chain's CDR3 is CASSLSSNNEQFF. The CDR3 nucleotides read TGTGCCAGCAGCTTATCATCAAACAATGAGCAGTTCTTC.

The chain employs TRBV7-9 and TRBJ2-7, with no clear D. This CDR3 comprises 13 residues. Germline CDR1 reads SEHNR; CDR2 reads FQNEAQ (reference sequence). V was clipped by 5 bases and J by 0 bases, with 8 bases between them. The CDR3 nucleotides are TGTGCCAGCAGCCGCGCCAGCTCCTACGAGCAGTACTTC. Residues: CASSRASSYEQYF.

CDR3 coding DNA: TGTGCCACCAGCAGTCTCCTGGGGAACACCGGGGAGCTGTTTTTT. Amino acid sequence: CATSSLLGNTGELFF. The chain is built from TRBV15 and TRBJ2-2; D uncertain. Germline CDR1 reads LNHNV; CDR2 reads YYDKDF (reference sequence). The CDR3 spans 15 residues. V was pared by 3 bases and J by 1 base, with 9 bases between.

The chain has TRBV24-1 and TRBJ2-3; D is perhaps TRBD1 or TRBD2 (6 bases each). The CDR3 has 16 residues. Per the germline V gene, CDR1 is KGHDR and CDR2 is SFDVKD. Trimming took off 4 bases at V and 1 base at J, with 14 bases between the two ends. The CDR3 DNA reads TGTGCCACCAGTGACTATAGGGGGGCCGGCACAGATACGCAGTATTTT. Translation gives CATSDYRGAGTDTQYF.

The gene calls are TRBV27 and TRBJ1-1; D perhaps matches TRBD1 (5 bases). This CDR3 comprises 14 residues. The V end was cut by 6 bases, the J end by 4 bases, with 15 bases between. Per germline, CDR1 MNHEY and CDR2 SMNVEV (reference sequence). The CDR3 loop is CASSPGRAFTEAFF. In nucleotides, the CDR3 is TGTGCCAGCAGCCCGGGACGGGCATTCACTGAAGCTTTCTTT.

The chain links TRBV6-5 to TRBJ1-2; 12 nucleotides line up with TRBD1. There are 15 residues in the CDR3. V lost 8 bases and J lost 6; bases outside the gene matches: 10. Germline assignment: CDR1 MNHEY and CDR2 SVGAGI. The CDR3 DNA sequence: TGTGCCAGCCTAAGCCGGGACAGGGGGCAAGATGGCTACACCTTC. This translates into CASLSRDRGQDGYTF.

V is TRBV6-1 and J is TRBJ2-1, with TRBD1 as a possible D gene (5 bases). Per germline, CDR1 MNHNS and CDR2 SASEGT. V dropped 0 bases and J dropped 5 bases, with 8 bases sitting between them. The CDR3 extends over 14 amino acids. CDR3 region: CASSEATVNNEQFF. The CDR3 DNA sequence: TGTGCCAGCAGTGAAGCGACAGTGAACAATGAGCAGTTCTTC.

This chain links TRBV30 with TRBJ2-7; unclear D gene. The CDR3 sequence is 16 residues long. V was shortened by 0 bases and J by 4 bases, with 19 bases between the two germline ends. The V gene's germline CDR1 is GTSNPN and CDR2 SVGIG (reference sequence). The CDR3 sequence: CAWSVGVLGRRYEQYF. CDR3 sequence (DNA): TGTGCCTGGAGTGTTGGGGTCCTGGGCCGAAGATACGAGCAGTACTTC. The entire variable domain, with the rest obtained from reference TRBV30 and TRBJ2-7, is as follows: SQTIHQWPATLVQPVGSPLSLECTVEGTSNPNLYWYRQAAGRGLQLLFYSVGIGQISSEVPQNLSASRPQDRQFILSSKKLLLSDSGFYLCAWSVGVLGRRYEQYFGPGTRLTVT.

The rearrangement links TRBV5-4 to TRBJ1-4; no clear D gene. V dropped 1 base and J dropped 0 bases, with 10 bases sitting between them. Germline CDR1 and CDR2: SGHNT and YYREEE (reference sequence). CDR3 length equals 16 residues. The CDR3 region is CASSLNAGSTNEKLFF. CDR3 nucleotide sequence: TGTGCCAGCAGCTTGAATGCCGGGTCAACTAATGAAAAACTGTTTTTT.

The rearrangement joins TRBV30 to TRBJ2-6; D is uncertain. This CDR3 is built from 13 residues. Germline V gene sequence: CDR1 GTSNPN, CDR2 SVGIG (reference sequence). V was cut by 0 bases and J by 3 bases, with 3 bases left in between. The CDR3 DNA reads TGTGCCTGGAGTGTACGTGGGGCCAACGTCCTGACTTTC. Translation gives CAWSVRGANVLTF.

The chain uses TRBV27 and TRBJ2-7, with D possibly matching TRBD1 (6 bases). CDR3 size: 14 residues. Trimming stripped 2 bases from V and 1 base from J, with 9 bases between. CDR1 MNHEY and CDR2 SMNVEV come from the germline V gene (reference sequence). This chain's CDR3 is CASSLMDRSYEQYF. The CDR3 DNA reads TGTGCCAGCAGTTTAATGGACAGATCCTACGAGCAGTACTTC.

This clone was recorded only once. The chain links TRBV18 to TRBJ2-7; TRBD1 or TRBD2 may be the D gene (5 bases each). Trimming took off 3 bases at V and 2 bases at J, with 14 bases between the two ends. Germline lookup yields CDR1 KGHSH and CDR2 LQKENI. The CDR3 is 15 residues long. DNA of the CDR3: TGTGCCAGCTCACCGCCTAGTGGGGGAACCTACGAGCAGTACTTC. It encodes CASSPPSGGTYEQYF. Combining the CDR3 with reference TRBV18 and TRBJ2-7 gives the whole variable domain NAGVMQNPRHLVRRRGQEARLRCSPMKGHSHVYWYRQLPEEGLKFMVYLQKENIIDESGMPKERFSAEFPKEGPSILRIQQVVRGDSAAYFCASSPPSGGTYEQYFGPGTRLTVT.

This clone was observed a single time. The V call is TRBV9, the J call TRBJ1-2, with D unresolved. This CDR3 has 11 residues. V was pared by 3 bases and J by 5 bases, with 5 bases between. The germline CDR1 and CDR2 sequences are SGDLS and YYNGEE. The CDR3 reads CASSASYGYTF. CDR3 DNA: TGTGCCAGCAGCGCCTCTTATGGCTACACCTTC.

The chain combines TRBV2 with TRBJ1-2; TRBD1 is a possible D gene (6 bases). CDR1 SNHLY and CDR2 FYNNEI come from the germline V gene. The CDR3 spans 15 residues. V lost 6 bases and J lost 5, with 19 bases in between. CDR3 nucleotide sequence: TGTGCCAGCAGGGACAGAAACTCTGATCGGTATGGCTACACCTTC. Translating gives CASRDRNSDRYGYTF.

J is TRBJ2-3 and V is TRBV4-1; no firm D call. Trimming pared 0 bases from V and 0 bases from J, leaving 13 bases between. Germline-derived CDR1 and CDR2 are MGHRA and YSYEKL. CDR3 length: 17 amino acids. In DNA, the CDR3 is TGCGCCAGCAGCCAAGAGCAGATACTTTCTAGCACAGATACGCAGTATTTT. This codes for CASSQEQILSSTDTQYF.

This chain joins TRBV4-1 and TRBJ1-2; no definite D call. The V end was cut by 4 bases, the J end by 4 bases, with 16 bases between. The CDR3 runs to 15 residues. CDR1 and CDR2 (germline): MGHRA, YSYEKL. As DNA, the CDR3 is TGCGCCAGCAGCCCTAGGGTTGCTTCAGGCTATGGCTACACCTTC. Translation: CASSPRVASGYGYTF.

In nucleotides, the CDR3 is TGTGCCAGCAGTTCGGCTACGCGAGCCGCCTACGAGCAGTACTTC. The encoded protein is CASSSATRAAYEQYF. The gene calls are TRBV28 and TRBJ2-7; D gene uncertain. In germline, CDR1 is MDHEN, CDR2 SYDVKM. V was trimmed by 4 bases and J by 2 bases, leaving 15 bases between them. This CDR3 comprises 15 residues.

The chain uses TRBV10-3 and TRBJ2-3, with D unclear. The CDR3 length is 12 residues. Germline V CDR1 and CDR2: ENHRY, SYGVKD. V gave up 6 bases and J gave up 0 bases, with 4 bases separating them. CDR3 bases: TGTGCCATCAGGACTAGCACAGATACGCAGTATTTT. This codes for CAIRTSTDTQYF.

The rearrangement links TRBV7-9 to TRBJ1-2; D ambiguous. V was shortened by 3 bases and J by 3 bases, with 8 bases between the two germline ends. Germline values: CDR1 SEHNR, CDR2 FQNEAQ (reference sequence). This CDR3 comprises 13 residues. CDR3 region: CASSFSVDYGYTF. The DNA for the CDR3 is TGTGCCAGCAGCTTTTCCGTTGACTATGGCTACACCTTC.